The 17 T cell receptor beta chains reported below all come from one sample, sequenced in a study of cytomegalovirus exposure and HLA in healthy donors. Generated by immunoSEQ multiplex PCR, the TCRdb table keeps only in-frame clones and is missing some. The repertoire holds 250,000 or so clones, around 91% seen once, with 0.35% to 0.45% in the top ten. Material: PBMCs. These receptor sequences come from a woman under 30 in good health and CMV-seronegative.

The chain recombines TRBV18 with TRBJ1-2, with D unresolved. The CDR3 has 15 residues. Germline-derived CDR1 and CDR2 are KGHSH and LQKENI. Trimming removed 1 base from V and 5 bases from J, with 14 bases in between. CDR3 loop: CASSPLGESTYGYTF. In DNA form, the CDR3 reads TGTGCCAGCTCACCACTCGGGGAGTCTACATATGGCTACACCTTC. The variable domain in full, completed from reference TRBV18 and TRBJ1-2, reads NAGVMQNPRHLVRRRGQEARLRCSPMKGHSHVYWYRQLPEEGLKFMVYLQKENIIDESGMPKERFSAEFPKEGPSILRIQQVVRGDSAAYFCASSPLGESTYGYTFGSGTRLTVV.

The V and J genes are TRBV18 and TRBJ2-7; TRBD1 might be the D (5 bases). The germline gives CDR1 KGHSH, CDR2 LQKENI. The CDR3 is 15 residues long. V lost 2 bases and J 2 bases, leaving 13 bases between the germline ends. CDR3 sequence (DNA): TGTGCCAGCTCACCAGGGGCTACTCTTACCTACGAGCAGTACTTC. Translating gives CASSPGATLTYEQYF.

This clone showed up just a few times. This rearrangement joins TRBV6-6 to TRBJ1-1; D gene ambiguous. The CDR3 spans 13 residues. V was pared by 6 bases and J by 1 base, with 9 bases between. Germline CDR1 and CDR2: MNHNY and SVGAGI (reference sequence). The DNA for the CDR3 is TGTGCCAGCAGCCGACACTCGAACACTGAAGCTTTCTTT. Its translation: CASSRHSNTEAFF.

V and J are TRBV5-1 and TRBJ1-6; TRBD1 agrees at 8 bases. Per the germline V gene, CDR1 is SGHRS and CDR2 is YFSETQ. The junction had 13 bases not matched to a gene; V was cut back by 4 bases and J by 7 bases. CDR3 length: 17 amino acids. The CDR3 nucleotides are TGCGCCAGCAGCCAAGGACAGGGAGGTCCTGGGAATTCACCCCTCCACTTT. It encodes CASSQGQGGPGNSPLHF. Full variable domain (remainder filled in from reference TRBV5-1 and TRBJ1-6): KAGVTQTPRYLIKTRGQQVTLSCSPISGHRSVSWYQQTPGQGLQFLFEYFSETQRNKGNFPGRFSGRQFSNSRSEMNVSTLELGDSALYLCASSQGQGGPGNSPLHFGNGTRLTVT.

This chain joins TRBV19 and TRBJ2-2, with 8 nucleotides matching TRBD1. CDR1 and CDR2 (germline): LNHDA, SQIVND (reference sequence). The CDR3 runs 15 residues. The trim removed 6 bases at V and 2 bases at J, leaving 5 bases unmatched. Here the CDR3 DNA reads TGTGCCAGTAGGAGGACAGGGACAAACACCGGGGAGCTGTTTTTT. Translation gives CASRRTGTNTGELFF.

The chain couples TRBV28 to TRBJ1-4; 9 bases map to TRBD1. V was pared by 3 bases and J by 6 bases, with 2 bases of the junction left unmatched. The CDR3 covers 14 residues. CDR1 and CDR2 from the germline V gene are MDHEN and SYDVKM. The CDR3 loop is CASSLGQGDEKLFF. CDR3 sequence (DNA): TGTGCCAGCAGTTTGGGACAGGGTGATGAAAAACTGTTTTTT.

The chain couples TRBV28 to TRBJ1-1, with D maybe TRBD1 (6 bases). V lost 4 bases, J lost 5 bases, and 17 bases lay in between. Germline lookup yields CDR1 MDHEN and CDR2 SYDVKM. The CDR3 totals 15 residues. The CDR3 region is CASSSVGRGGTEAFF. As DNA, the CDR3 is TGTGCCAGCAGTTCTGTCGGGAGGGGGGGAACTGAAGCTTTCTTT.

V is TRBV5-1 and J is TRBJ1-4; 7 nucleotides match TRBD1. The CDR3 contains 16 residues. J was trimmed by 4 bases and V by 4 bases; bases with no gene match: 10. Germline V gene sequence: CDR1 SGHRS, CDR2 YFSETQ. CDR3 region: CASSPTGTAFNEKLFF. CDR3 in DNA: TGCGCCAGCAGCCCCACCGGGACAGCGTTTAATGAAAAACTGTTTTTT.

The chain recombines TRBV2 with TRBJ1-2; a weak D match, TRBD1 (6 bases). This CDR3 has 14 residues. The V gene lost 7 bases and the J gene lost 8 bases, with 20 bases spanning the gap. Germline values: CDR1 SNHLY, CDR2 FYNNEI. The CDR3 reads CASNQGWGLEGYTF. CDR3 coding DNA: TGTGCCAGCAATCAGGGTTGGGGGCTTGAGGGCTACACCTTC.

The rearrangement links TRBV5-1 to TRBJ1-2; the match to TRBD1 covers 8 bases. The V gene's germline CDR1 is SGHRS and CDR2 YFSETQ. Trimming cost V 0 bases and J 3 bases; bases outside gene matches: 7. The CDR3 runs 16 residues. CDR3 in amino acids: CASSLGGQGTDYGYTF. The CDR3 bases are TGCGCCAGCAGCTTGGGCGGACAGGGAACAGACTATGGCTACACCTTC. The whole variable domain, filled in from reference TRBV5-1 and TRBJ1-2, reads KAGVTQTPRYLIKTRGQQVTLSCSPISGHRSVSWYQQTPGQGLQFLFEYFSETQRNKGNFPGRFSGRQFSNSRSEMNVSTLELGDSALYLCASSLGGQGTDYGYTFGSGTRLTVV.

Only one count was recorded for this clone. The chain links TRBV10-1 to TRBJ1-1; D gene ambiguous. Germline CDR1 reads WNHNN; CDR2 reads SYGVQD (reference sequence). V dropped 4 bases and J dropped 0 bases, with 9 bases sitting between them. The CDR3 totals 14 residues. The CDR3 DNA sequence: TGCGCCAGCAGTGTCGGAGGCATGAACACTGAAGCTTTCTTT. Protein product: CASSVGGMNTEAFF.

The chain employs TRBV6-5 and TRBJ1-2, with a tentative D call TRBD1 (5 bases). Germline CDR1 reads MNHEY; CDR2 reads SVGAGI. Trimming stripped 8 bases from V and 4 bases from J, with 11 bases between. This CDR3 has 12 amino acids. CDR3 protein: CASHGGSYGYTF. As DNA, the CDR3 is TGTGCCAGCCACGGGGGGAGCTATGGCTACACCTTC.

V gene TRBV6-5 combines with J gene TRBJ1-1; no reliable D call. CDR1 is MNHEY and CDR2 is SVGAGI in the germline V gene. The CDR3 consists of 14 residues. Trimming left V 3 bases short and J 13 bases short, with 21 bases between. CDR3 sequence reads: CASSYGTAGNRLFF. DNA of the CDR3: TGTGCCAGCAGTTATGGCACAGCCGGGAACCGGCTTTTCTTT.

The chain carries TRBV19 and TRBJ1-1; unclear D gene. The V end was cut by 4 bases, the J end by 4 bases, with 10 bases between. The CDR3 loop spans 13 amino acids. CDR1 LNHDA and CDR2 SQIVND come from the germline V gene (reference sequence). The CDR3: CASSTIEGTEAFF. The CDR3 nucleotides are TGTGCCAGTAGTACAATTGAGGGCACTGAAGCTTTCTTT.

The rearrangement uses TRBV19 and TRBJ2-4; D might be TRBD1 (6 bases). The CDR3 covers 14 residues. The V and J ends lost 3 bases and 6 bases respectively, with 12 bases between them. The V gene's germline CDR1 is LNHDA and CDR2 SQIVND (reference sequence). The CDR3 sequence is CASSIRGYRNIQYF. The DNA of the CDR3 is TGTGCCAGTAGTATCAGGGGTTATAGAAACATTCAGTACTTC.

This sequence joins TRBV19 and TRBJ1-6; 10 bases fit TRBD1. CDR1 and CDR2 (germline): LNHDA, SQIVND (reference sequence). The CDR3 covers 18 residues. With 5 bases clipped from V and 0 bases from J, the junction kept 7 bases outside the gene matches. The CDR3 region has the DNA TGTGCCAGTAGTTCGACAGGGGGCGATAGCTCCTATAATTCACCCCTCCACTTT. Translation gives CASSSTGGDSSYNSPLHF.

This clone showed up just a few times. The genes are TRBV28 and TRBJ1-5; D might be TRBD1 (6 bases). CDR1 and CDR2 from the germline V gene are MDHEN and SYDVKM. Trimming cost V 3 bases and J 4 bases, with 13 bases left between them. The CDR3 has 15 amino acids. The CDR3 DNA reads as TGTGCCAGCAGTTTTCAGGGGTGGATTAATCAGCCCCAGCATTTT. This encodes CASSFQGWINQPQHF.